What follows are 2 T cell receptor beta chains derived from one specimen sequenced in a study of cytotoxic CD8 clonotypes in ibrutinib-treated CLL. The table came from immunoSEQ multiplex PCR; TCRdb's copy has only in-frame clones and leaves some out. The repertoire has about 76,000 clones, less than 90% of them found once; the top ten carry around 36%. The source material was PBMCs, sampled after 24 months of ibrutinib treatment. Receptors were obtained from a human donor with chronic lymphocytic leukemia.

The J gene is TRBJ2-3, the V gene TRBV19; D unclear. Germline lookup yields CDR1 LNHDA and CDR2 SQIVND (reference sequence). V gave up 1 base and J gave up 0 bases, with 8 bases separating them. The CDR3 consists of 15 residues. The CDR3 protein is CASSIGQDSTDTQYF. The CDR3 bases are TGTGCCAGTAGTATAGGTCAGGATAGCACAGATACGCAGTATTTT. The full variable domain, in which reference TRBV19 and TRBJ2-3 provide the parts outside the CDR3, is DGGITQSPKYLFRKEGQNVTLSCEQNLNHDAMYWYRQDPGQGLRLIYYSQIVNDFQKGDIAEGYSVSREKKESFPLTVTSAQKNPTAFYLCASSIGQDSTDTQYFGPGTRLTVL.

The chain carries TRBV6-1 and TRBJ2-7; the D gene could be TRBD1 or TRBD2 (5 bases each). This CDR3 has 16 amino acids. V dropped 3 bases and J dropped 0 bases, with 15 bases sitting between them. Germline CDR1 and CDR2: MNHNS and SASEGT. The CDR3 sequence: CASSDWGKGSSYEQYF. DNA of the CDR3: TGTGCCAGCAGTGATTGGGGGAAGGGTAGCTCCTACGAGCAGTACTTC.